The rows below give T cell receptor beta chains drawn from one sample of a study of cytomegalovirus exposure and HLA in healthy donors. Sequencing used immunoSEQ multiplex PCR; TCRdb keeps in-frame clones, though not all of them. The sample contains about 200,000 clones, more than 65% of which appear only once. Sequences were obtained from PBMCs. These TCRs come from a man over 45 in good health and CMV-seronegative. The CDR3 runs from the conserved cysteine through the conserved F or W. D genes are given only for firm matches. Clone size is not always given. Where it is, it says once, few, many or a class for expanded clones.

>TRBJ2-1|-|-|TRBV6-5
CASSFSGAYNEQFF
TGTGCCAGCAGTTTTAGCGGAGCATACAATGAGCAGTTCTTC
>TRBJ1-4|-|TRBD1|TRBV23-1
CASSHTRDRPTNEKLFF
TGCGCCAGCAGTCACACGAGGGACAGACCAACTAATGAAAAACTGTTTTTT
>TRBJ2-1|-|-|TRBV6-1
CASSEITGDYNEQFF
TGTGCCAGCAGTGAAATAACAGGAGACTACAATGAGCAGTTCTTC
>TRBJ2-7|-|TRBD2|TRBV7-8
CASSLEGTSGYEQYF
TGTGCCAGCAGCTTAGAAGGGACTAGCGGCTACGAGCAGTACTTC
>TRBJ2-1|few|TRBD2|TRBV5-1
CASSLPTGLAGYNEQFF
TGCGCCAGCAGCTTGCCTACGGGCCTAGCGGGTTACAATGAGCAGTTCTTC
>TRBJ1-5|-|TRBD1|TRBV6-5
CASSRTGSGDQPQHF
TGTGCCAGCAGTCGGACAGGGTCGGGGGATCAGCCCCAGCATTTT
>TRBJ2-1|-|TRBD2|TRBV28
CASSFELAPYNEQFF
TGTGCCAGCAGTTTTGAACTAGCGCCCTACAATGAGCAGTTCTTC
>TRBJ1-5|-|-|TRBV19
CASSIARGSRNQPQHF
TGTGCCAGTAGTATAGCCAGGGGAAGTCGGAATCAGCCCCAGCATTTT
>TRBJ2-5|-|-|TRBV5-1
CASSLASSETQYF
TGCGCCAGCAGCTTGGCCTCGTCGGAGACCCAGTACTTC
>TRBJ1-5|-|TRBD1|TRBV30
CAWSVEEDRQQPQHF
TGTGCCTGGAGTGTTGAGGAGGACAGGCAGCAGCCCCAGCATTTT
>TRBJ2-7|-|TRBD2|TRBV6-1
CASSDPGLDYEQYF
TGTGCCAGCAGTGACCCGGGACTAGACTACGAGCAGTACTTC
>TRBJ2-7|few|TRBD1|TRBV27
CASRPGQIYEQYF
TGTGCCAGCAGACCGGGACAGATCTACGAGCAGTACTTC
>TRBJ1-5|-|-|TRBV6-1
CASSELSQFKPYPQPQHF
TGTGCCAGCAGTGAGTTGTCACAATTTAAACCTTACCCTCAGCCCCAGCATTTT
>TRBJ1-5|once|-|TRBV6-5
CASRKQGGSNQPQHF
TGTGCCAGCAGGAAACAGGGTGGTAGCAATCAGCCCCAGCATTTT
>TRBJ2-1|-|TRBD2|TRBV14
CASSQVVLAGRNNEQFF
TGTGCCAGCAGCCAAGTTGTGTTAGCGGGACGCAACAATGAGCAGTTCTTC
>TRBJ1-1|-|-|TRBV2
CASLRGNTEAFF
TGTGCCAGCCTACGGGGGAACACTGAAGCTTTCTTT
>TRBJ2-6|-|-|TRBV28
CASSLQVSGANVLTF
TGTGCCAGCAGTCTACAGGTCTCTGGGGCCAACGTCCTGACTTTC
>TRBJ1-1|-|-|TRBV30
CAWSNPRQMNTEAFF
TGTGCCTGGAGCAACCCGAGACAGATGAACACTGAAGCTTTCTTT
>TRBJ1-4|-|TRBD1|TRBV5-4
CASSLAGTGNEKLFF
TGTGCCAGCAGCTTGGCCGGGACAGGAAATGAAAAACTGTTTTTT
>TRBJ2-7|-|-|TRBV28
CASSLPITRNAEQYF
TGTGCCAGCAGTTTACCGATAACTAGAAACGCCGAGCAGTACTTC
>TRBJ2-3|-|-|TRBV18
CASSRGQVRGISTDTQYF
TGTGCCAGCTCACGTGGACAGGTCCGGGGGATCAGCACAGATACGCAGTATTTT
>TRBJ2-7|-|TRBD1|TRBV7-2
CASSLVQGMTGGREQYF
TGTGCCAGCAGCTTAGTGCAGGGGATGACAGGGGGCAGGGAGCAGTACTTC
>TRBJ1-1|few|-|TRBV9
CASSGSWNTEAFF
TGTGCCAGCAGTGGCAGTTGGAACACTGAAGCTTTCTTT
>TRBJ2-5|-|TRBD2|TRBV7-2
CASATRERGETQYF
TGTGCCAGCGCTACCCGGGAGCGGGGAGAGACCCAGTACTTC
>TRBJ2-7|-|-|TRBV10-3
CAINPGHPYEQYF
TGTGCCATCAACCCGGGACACCCCTACGAGCAGTACTTC
>TRBJ2-2|few|-|TRBV2
CASSEDTSTGELFF
TGTGCCAGCAGTGAGGACACGTCTACCGGGGAGCTGTTTTTT